This T cell receptor beta chain was recorded in a study of ipilimumab plus nivolumab after autologous stem cell transplantation. Clones were read by immunoSEQ multiplex PCR, and TCRdb kept only the in-frame ones, dropping some. The sample lists 84,000 or so clones; 83% were seen once. This CDR3 spans 15 amino acids. The germline CDR1 and CDR2 sequences are ENHRY and SYGVKD. Trimming stripped 10 bases from V and 0 bases from J, with 16 bases between. The chain carries TRBV10-3 and TRBJ1-3; TRBD1 is a possible D gene (6 bases). The material sequenced was PBMCs, taken in a trial of ipilimumab plus nivolumab as post-transplant consolidation. The sequence was obtained from a male donor with diffuse large B-cell lymphoma. The CDR3 DNA reads TGTGCCAGGACGGGACAAACCCTCTCTGGAAACACCATATATTTT. Protein: CARTGQTLSGNTIYF.